The rows below give T cell receptor beta chains drawn from one sample of a study of CD8+ T cells in alopecia areata. The data were produced by immunoSEQ multiplex PCR, yet TCRdb's version contains in-frame clones alone and is incomplete. Seen here are 100,000 to 150,000 clones, around 60% observed once, and the top ten hold more than 5.5%. The source material was CD4+ T cells sorted from blood, sampled at week 4, from a patient treated with tofacitinib. The origin of the receptors is a human donor with alopecia areata. Each CDR3 is given with its conserved first and last residue.

j_call v_call cdr3_aa
TRBJ2-3 TRBV29-1 CSVVGDRESTDTQYF
TRBJ2-2 TRBV5-6 CASSLAWAATGELFF
TRBJ1-2 TRBV6-6 CASGNDRASSGYTF
TRBJ2-5 TRBV2 CASSEGTSGVQETQYF
TRBJ2-7 TRBV5-4 CASSLWEGHEQYF
TRBJ2-7 TRBV23-1 CASSQSGKPYEQYF
TRBJ2-7 TRBV29-1 CSVPGTGTYEQYF
TRBJ2-1 TRBV29-1 CSVEDPGGRFF
TRBJ2-3 TRBV9 CASSVGRPPDTQYF
TRBJ1-2 TRBV7-2 CASSLVHTANYGYTF
TRBJ2-5 TRBV29-1 CSVLLAVYQETQYF
TRBJ2-3 TRBV25-1 CASSELGQGNEDTQYF
TRBJ1-6 TRBV5-1 CASSLGNSGLLNSPLHF
TRBJ1-4 TRBV30 CAWKRDGLLEKLFF
TRBJ2-3 TRBV15 CATSRDGRGGTDTQYF
TRBJ1-5 TRBV18 CASSPGTGMEPQHF
TRBJ2-3 TRBV10-3 CAISEWGATDTQYF
TRBJ2-5 TRBV6-5 CASSETLGREETQYF
TRBJ2-3 TRBV10-3 CAINALAGVTDTQYF
TRBJ1-5 TRBV29-1 CSSNPGQANQPQHF
TRBJ2-7 TRBV28 CASSSASGPSSYEQYF
TRBJ1-6 TRBV10-3 CAISDVADSNSPLHF
TRBJ2-5 TRBV29-1 CSVYSGSETQYF
TRBJ1-2 TRBV30 CAWSGGTYGYTF
TRBJ2-5 TRBV30 CAWRASGFQETQYF
TRBJ1-5 TRBV25-1 CASSELGGSNQPQHF
TRBJ2-7 TRBV5-1 CASSLEAGAPYEQYF
TRBJ1-4 TRBV5-1 CASSLDGGVGEKLFF
TRBJ2-5 TRBV25-1 CASSGPGKETQYF
TRBJ1-1 TRBV19 CASSFRDGEAFF
TRBJ1-5 TRBV19 CASSIGQDSNQPQHF
TRBJ1-3 TRBV10-3 CAISEGTGVGNTIYF
TRBJ1-5 TRBV7-2 CASSLRTGLTNQPQHF
TRBJ2-5 TRBV2 CASRSGLAGPQETQYF
TRBJ1-5 TRBV2 CASSPIWGGNQPQHF
TRBJ2-1 TRBV10-3 CAISPGLYNEQFF
TRBJ2-3 TRBV7-2 CASSLGSSGRARTDTQYF
TRBJ2-5 TRBV9 CASNPGQGAFETQYF
TRBJ2-2 TRBV15 CATSRFPGGAGAGELFF
TRBJ2-1 TRBV23-1 CASSPAGSSYNEQFF
TRBJ1-1 TRBV29-1 CSVHLGTNTEAFF
TRBJ2-5 TRBV18 CASSLTTGSEETQYF
TRBJ2-4 TRBV5-4 CASSLDSRGGSSIQYF
TRBJ1-4 TRBV18 CASSPGRQIKLFF
TRBJ2-3 TRBV5-1 CASSLGTDGTDTQYF
TRBJ2-1 TRBV18 CASSRPDRVYNEQFF
TRBJ2-7 TRBV15 CATNRVTYEQYF